The clone carrying this TCR beta chain was seen only a few times. The record originates from a study of human T cells and chemical hapten exposure. One entry per CDR3 protein results from TCRdb running MiXCR on the RACE reads. The data show 74,000 or so distinct CDR3 sequences, 10% seen once. Stated time point: patch test 1, 2 weeks after DPC sensitization. Treatment described: therapeutic diphenylcyclopropenone sensitization with weekly scalp DPC. The length of the CDR3 is 20 residues. Germline V CDR1 and CDR2: LGHNA, YSLEER. The V end was cut by 3 bases, the J end by 0 bases, with 24 bases between. Source: whole blood, taken in connection with sensitization to the hapten diphenylcyclopropenone (DPC). The chain carries TRBV4-3 and TRBJ2-1, with D possibly TRBD2 on 6 matching bases. This receptor was taken from a woman in her forties or fifties with alopecia areata. Some clones in this sample may be carry-over from other donors' samples. CDR3 residues: CASSQALLAPRRSSYNEQFF. CDR3 bases: TGCGCCAGCAGCCAGGCCTTACTAGCCCCAAGAAGGAGCTCCTACAATGAGCAGTTCTTC.